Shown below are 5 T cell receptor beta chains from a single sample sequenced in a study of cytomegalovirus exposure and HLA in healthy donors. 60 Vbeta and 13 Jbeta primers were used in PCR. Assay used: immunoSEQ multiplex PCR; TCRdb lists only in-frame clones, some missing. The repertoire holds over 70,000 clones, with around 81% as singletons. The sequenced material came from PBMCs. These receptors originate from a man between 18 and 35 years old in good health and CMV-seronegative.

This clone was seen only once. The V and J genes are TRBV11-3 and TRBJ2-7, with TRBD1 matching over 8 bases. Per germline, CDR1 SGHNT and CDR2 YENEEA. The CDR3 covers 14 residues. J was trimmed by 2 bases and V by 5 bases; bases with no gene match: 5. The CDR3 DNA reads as TGTGCCAGCAGCCCACCGGGACAGGCCTACGAGCAGTACTTC. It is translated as CASSPPGQAYEQYF.

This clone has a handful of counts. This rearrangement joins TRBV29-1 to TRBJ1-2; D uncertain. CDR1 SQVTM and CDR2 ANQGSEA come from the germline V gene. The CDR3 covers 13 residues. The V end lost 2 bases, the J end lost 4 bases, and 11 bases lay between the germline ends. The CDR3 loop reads CSVELSRGYGYTF. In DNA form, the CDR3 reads TGCAGCGTTGAACTAAGTCGGGGCTATGGCTACACCTTC.

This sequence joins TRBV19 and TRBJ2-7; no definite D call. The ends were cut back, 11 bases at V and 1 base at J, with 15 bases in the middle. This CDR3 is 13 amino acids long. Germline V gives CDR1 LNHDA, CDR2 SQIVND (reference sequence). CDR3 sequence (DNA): TGTGCCTCCGGCGGAAGTTTTTCCTACGAGCAGTACTTC. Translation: CASGGSFSYEQYF.

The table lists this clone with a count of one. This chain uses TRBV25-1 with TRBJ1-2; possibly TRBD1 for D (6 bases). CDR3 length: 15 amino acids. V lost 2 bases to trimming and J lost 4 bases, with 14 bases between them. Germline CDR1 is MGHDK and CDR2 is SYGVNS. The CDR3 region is CASSEGLGQRYGYTF. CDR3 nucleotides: TGTGCCAGCAGTGAAGGATTAGGACAGCGCTATGGCTACACCTTC.

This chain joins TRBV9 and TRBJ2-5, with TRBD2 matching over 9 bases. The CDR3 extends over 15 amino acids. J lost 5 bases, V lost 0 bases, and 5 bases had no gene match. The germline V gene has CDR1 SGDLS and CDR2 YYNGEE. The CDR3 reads CASSVGGGEGETQYF. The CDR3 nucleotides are TGTGCCAGCAGCGTAGGCGGGGGGGAGGGGGAGACCCAGTACTTC. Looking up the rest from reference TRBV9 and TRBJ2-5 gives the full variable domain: DSGVTQTPKHLITATGQRVTLRCSPRSGDLSVYWYQQSLDQGLQFLIQYYNGEERAKGNILERFSAQQFPDLHSELNLSSLELGDSALYFCASSVGGGEGETQYFGPGTRLLVL.